A single sample gave rise to the 5 T cell receptor beta chains below, sequenced in a study of blood T cell repertoires in COVID-19. Using immunoSEQ multiplex PCR, the repertoire was profiled, and TCRdb retains in-frame clones only, with some absent. This sample has approximately 230,000 clones; 80% to 90% occur once, and the top ten carry 1.5% to 2%. The specimen was PBMCs or T cells enriched from blood (not recorded which). Receptors were obtained from a man aged 40-50 years who had recovered from COVID-19.

This chain connects TRBV11-2 to TRBJ1-2, with 8 bases matching TRBD1. The V segment lost 4 bases and the J segment 3 bases; nucleotides outside the gene matches: 7. CDR3 size: 15 residues. Germline V gene data show CDR1 as SGHAT and CDR2 as FQNNGV. The CDR3 loop is CASSSFRGLDYGYTF. The CDR3, as DNA: TGTGCCAGCAGCTCCTTCAGGGGGCTCGACTATGGCTACACCTTC.

The CDR3 DNA follows: TGTGCCAGCAGCCAAGGACAGGTCAGAAGCAATCAGCCCCAGCATTTT. Its translation: CASSQGQVRSNQPQHF. The chain couples TRBV6-2 or TRBV6-3 to TRBJ1-5, with TRBD1 matching 7 bases. Germline V lookup: CDR1 MNHEY, CDR2 SVGEGT. V lost 6 bases, J lost 1 base, and 9 bases stayed unmatched. The CDR3 has 16 residues.

Note on this clone: Within the sample, other DNA sequences also encode this same CDR3. The genes are TRBV27 and TRBJ2-7, with D perhaps matching TRBD1 (5 bases). Germline loops: CDR1 MNHEY, CDR2 SMNVEV (reference sequence). The V end lost 2 bases, the J end lost 4 bases, and 6 bases lay between the germline ends. This CDR3 comprises 12 residues. The CDR3 region has the DNA TGTGCCAGCAGTTTACAGGGATACGAGCAGTACTTC. Protein sequence: CASSLQGYEQYF.

This rearrangement joins TRBV6-5 to TRBJ2-1; 10 bases are shared with TRBD1. The germline gives CDR1 MNHEY, CDR2 SVGAGI. The CDR3 consists of 14 residues. J was trimmed by 3 bases and V by 6 bases; bases with no gene match: 2. As DNA, the CDR3 is TGTGCCAGCAGAGGGGACAGGGGCTACAATGAGCAGTTCTTC. Translating gives CASRGDRGYNEQFF.

The rearrangement links TRBV27 to TRBJ2-1; TRBD2 matches at 8 bases. Germline V lookup: CDR1 MNHEY, CDR2 SMNVEV (reference sequence). V was pared by 3 bases and J by 4 bases, with 14 bases of the junction left unmatched. The CDR3 has 18 amino acids. The CDR3, as DNA: TGTGCCAGCAGTTTTTTTAGCGGGACCGCACTCCCATACAATGAGCAGTTCTTC. It specifies CASSFFSGTALPYNEQFF.